The next 4 T cell receptor beta chains were all read from a single sample in a study of a mutant IDH1 vaccine in newly diagnosed glioma. Indicated time point: week 23, last vaccination. Each dose delivered 300 ug of mutant IDH1 20-mer peptide subcutaneously with imiquimod. Which antigens these TCRs recognize remains unknown. Assay used: immunoSEQ multiplex PCR; TCRdb lists only in-frame clones, some missing. The table lists tens of thousands of clones, 65% to 85% of them singletons. This sample comprised PBMCs, obtained from a glioma patient whose treatment included an IDH1 peptide vaccine. These receptors came from a woman aged 18-30 years with glioma.

The chain has TRBV6-4 and TRBJ1-1; 7 bases are shared with TRBD1. CDR3 length: 14 residues. Germline CDR1 MRHNA, CDR2 SNTAGT. V lost 3 bases to trimming and J lost 1 base; unmatched junction nucleotides: 2. CDR3 residues: CASSEGQQNTEAFF. The CDR3 DNA reads TGTGCCAGCAGTGAGGGACAGCAGAACACTGAAGCTTTCTTT.

The CDR3 coding sequence is TGTGCCAGCAGTTTAGACAGCCTCGGGGAGACCCAGTACTTC. Translating gives CASSLDSLGETQYF. This sequence joins TRBV28 and TRBJ2-5, with a weak D call TRBD1 (5 bases). The CDR3 loop spans 14 amino acids. Germline values: CDR1 MDHEN, CDR2 SYDVKM. V lost 2 bases to trimming and J lost 5 bases, with 12 bases between them. The variable domain in full, completed from reference TRBV28 and TRBJ2-5, reads DVKVTQSSRYLVKRTGEKVFLECVQDMDHENMFWYRQDPGLGLRLIYFSYDVKMKEKGDIPEGYSVSREKKERFSLILESASTNQTSMYLCASSLDSLGETQYFGPGTRLLVL.

This clone has only one observation. The chain couples TRBV5-6 to TRBJ1-2; D gene ambiguous. Germline V gene sequence: CDR1 SGHDT, CDR2 YYEEEE. V lost 7 bases and J 2 bases, leaving 15 bases between the germline ends. This CDR3 has 14 amino acids. The CDR3 sequence is CASAWGPPNYGYTF. The CDR3 DNA reads TGTGCCAGCGCGTGGGGTCCCCCCAACTATGGCTACACCTTC.

The rearrangement joins TRBV19 to TRBJ1-2; the D is unclear. CDR1 and CDR2 from the germline V gene are LNHDA and SQIVND (reference sequence). The CDR3 runs 14 residues. V was cut by 4 bases and J by 9 bases, with 18 bases left in between. Here the CDR3 DNA reads TGTGCCAGTAGTACCGGACGGCCTTCAGAGCGCTACACCTTC. This gives the protein CASSTGRPSERYTF.